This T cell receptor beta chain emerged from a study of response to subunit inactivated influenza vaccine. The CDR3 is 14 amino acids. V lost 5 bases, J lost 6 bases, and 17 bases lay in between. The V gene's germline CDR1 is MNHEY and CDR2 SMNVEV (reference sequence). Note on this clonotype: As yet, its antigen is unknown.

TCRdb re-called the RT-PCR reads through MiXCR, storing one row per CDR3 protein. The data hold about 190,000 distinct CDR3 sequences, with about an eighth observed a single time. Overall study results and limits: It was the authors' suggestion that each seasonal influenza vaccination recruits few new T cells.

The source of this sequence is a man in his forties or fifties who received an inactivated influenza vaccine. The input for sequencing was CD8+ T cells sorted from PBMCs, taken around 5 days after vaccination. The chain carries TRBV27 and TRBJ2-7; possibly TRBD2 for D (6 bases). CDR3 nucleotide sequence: TGTGCCAGCAGTATTCTCGCCGGGGGAGGCGAGCAGTACTTC. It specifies CASSILAGGGEQYF.